The 20 T cell receptor beta chains given below trace back to one sample, sequenced in a study of T cell responses to AZD1222 COVID-19 vaccine (dated by TCRdb to the early 2020s). The time point label of this sample denotes: about 28 days (+/-7) after the second vaccine dose. The sample's treatment or condition, from its label and the paper: meningococcal conjugate vaccine given as trial control. The receptor library was made with the immunoSEQ multiplex PCR assay. Not all clones reach the TCRdb copy of this immuneACCESS table, which keeps in-frame sequences only. Checked studies attribute under half of the gap to unresolved V genes and leave the rest unexplained. This sample is represented by tens of thousands of clones; 80% to 90% of them were singletons. The ten largest account for over 20% of the sample. The sample was peripheral blood, taken 28 days after the second dose of the MenACWY control vaccine. Source of these receptors: an adult who received the MenACWY meningococcal vaccine as a control.

The J gene is TRBJ2-5, the V gene TRBV29-1; 12 bases align to TRBD2. The germline CDR1 and CDR2 sequences are SQVTM and ANQGSEA. The CDR3 contains 15 residues. Trimming cost V 6 bases and J 5 bases; bases outside gene matches: 10. CDR3 protein: CSVTLAGGLRETQYF. Here the CDR3 DNA reads TGCAGCGTCACCCTAGCGGGAGGGCTTAGGGAGACCCAGTACTTC.

The gene calls are TRBV11-2 and TRBJ2-5; TRBD2 matches 15 bases. The V gene's germline CDR1 is SGHAT and CDR2 FQNNGV. V dropped 6 bases and J dropped 5; count of bases not matched to a gene: 4. This CDR3 has 15 residues. The CDR3: CASSRTSGRGETQYF. CDR3 DNA sequence: TGTGCCAGCAGTAGGACTAGCGGGAGGGGGGAGACCCAGTACTTC.

The CDR3 sequence is CASSLALGETQYF. The CDR3 DNA reads as TGTGCCAGCAGCTTAGCGCTCGGAGAGACCCAGTACTTC. The chain employs TRBV7-9 and TRBJ2-5, with D hard to call. Trimming removed 0 bases at V and 4 bases at J, with 6 bases between. The CDR3 is made up of 13 amino acids. Germline V gene sequence: CDR1 SEHNR, CDR2 FQNEAQ (reference sequence).

The chain carries TRBV6-5 and TRBJ2-6; D gene ambiguous. Trimming left V 6 bases short and J 4 bases short, with 10 bases between. Germline CDR1 and CDR2: MNHEY and SVGAGI. The CDR3 has 14 residues. CDR3 sequence: CASRPLGGANVLTF. The CDR3 DNA follows: TGTGCCAGCAGACCACTGGGGGGGGCCAACGTCCTGACTTTC.

This chain uses TRBV28 with TRBJ2-7; a weak D match, TRBD2 (6 bases). The CDR3 covers 13 residues. CDR1 and CDR2 from the germline V gene are MDHEN and SYDVKM. V was cut by 5 bases and J by 12 bases, with 20 bases left in between. As DNA, the CDR3 is TGTGCCAGCAGTACTACTAGCAGATCTGCCGGGTACTTC. Translation: CASSTTSRSAGYF.

CDR3 in DNA: TGTGCCAGCAGAACCGGACTAGACTCCTACAATGAGCAGTTCTTC. It specifies CASRTGLDSYNEQFF. This chain links TRBV6-6 with TRBJ2-1, with 7 bases fitting TRBD2. This CDR3 spans 15 amino acids. V lost 6 bases to trimming and J lost 0 bases; unmatched junction nucleotides: 5. The germline V gene has CDR1 MNHNY and CDR2 SVGAGI (reference sequence).

The chain links TRBV2 to TRBJ1-1, with 11 bases matching TRBD1. From germline, CDR1 is SNHLY and CDR2 FYNNEI. The CDR3 covers 14 residues. V trimming: 6 bases; J trimming: 3 bases; junction bases outside the gene matches: 3. DNA for the CDR3: TGTGCCAGCAGGCGGACAGGGGGCTACACTGAAGCTTTCTTT. Amino acids: CASRRTGGYTEAFF.

This clone was seen once. The chain couples TRBV5-1 to TRBJ1-4, with a weak D call TRBD1 (6 bases). The CDR3 has 15 amino acids. Deletions cut 4 bases from V and 0 bases from J, with 10 bases between. CDR1 is SGHRS, CDR2 YFSETQ, per germline. The CDR3 region has the DNA TGCGCCAGCAGCCCGGAGGGGGCAACTAATGAAAAACTGTTTTTT. This gives the protein CASSPEGATNEKLFF.

The V gene is TRBV7-3, the J gene TRBJ2-7; D unclear. Trimming cost V 5 bases and J 2 bases, with 10 bases left between them. There are 13 residues in the CDR3. CDR1 is SGHTA, CDR2 FQGTGA, per germline. DNA for the CDR3: TGTGCCAGCAGCCCCACCGGACCCTACGAGCAGTACTTC. Protein sequence: CASSPTGPYEQYF.

The chain recombines TRBV7-2 with TRBJ2-3; 8 bases align to TRBD2. Germline V gene sequence: CDR1 SGHTA, CDR2 FQGNSA. Losses at the gene ends were 1 base for V and 0 bases for J; bases not matched to a gene: 3. CDR3 size: 16 residues. CDR3 in amino acids: CASSLVAGSSTDTQYF. The CDR3 DNA reads TGTGCCAGCAGCTTAGTAGCGGGGTCTAGCACAGATACGCAGTATTTT.

The V call is TRBV27, the J call TRBJ2-5; D may be TRBD1 or TRBD2 (6 bases each). The CDR3 loop spans 15 amino acids. Germline assignment: CDR1 MNHEY and CDR2 SMNVEV (reference sequence). V dropped 6 bases and J dropped 2 bases, with 16 bases sitting between them. CDR3 protein: CASRALRGPQETQYF. The CDR3 DNA is TGTGCCAGCAGGGCCCTTCGGGGGCCTCAAGAGACCCAGTACTTC.

The CDR3 region has the DNA TGTGCCAGCAGATTAAGCGGGAGCTTCACCTACGAGCAGTACTTC. The encoded protein is CASRLSGSFTYEQYF. This chain joins TRBV6-4 and TRBJ2-7, with TRBD2 identical over 8 bases. J lost 2 bases, V lost 6 bases, and 9 bases had no gene match. The CDR3 is 15 residues long. Germline CDR1 reads MRHNA; CDR2 reads SNTAGT.

The chain recombines TRBV27 with TRBJ2-4; D possibly matches TRBD1 or TRBD2 (6 bases each). CDR3 size: 15 residues. Per the germline V gene, CDR1 is MNHEY and CDR2 is SMNVEV (reference sequence). Trimming took 7 bases from V and 2 from J, leaving 15 bases between them. CDR3 sequence (DNA): TGTGCCAGCACCGAATTAGGGGGGTCCAAAAACATTCAGTACTTC. The encoded protein is CASTELGGSKNIQYF.

The J gene is TRBJ2-1, the V gene TRBV28; D is uncertain. The germline V and J ends were trimmed by 6 bases and 5 bases, with 8 bases remaining between them. The CDR3 is 12 residues long. Germline V gene lookup returns CDR1 MDHEN and CDR2 SYDVKM. CDR3 residues: CASRVLNNEQFF. CDR3 in DNA: TGTGCCAGCAGGGTACTTAACAATGAGCAGTTCTTC.

V is TRBV28 and J is TRBJ1-4, with D possibly being TRBD1 (6 bases). In germline, CDR1 is MDHEN, CDR2 SYDVKM. Trimming left V 6 bases short and J 0 bases short, with 14 bases between. The CDR3 sequence is 16 residues long. The CDR3 loop reads CASSPRTAPTNEKLFF. CDR3 in DNA: TGTGCCAGCAGCCCCAGGACAGCTCCAACTAATGAAAAACTGTTTTTT.

The chain couples TRBV28 to TRBJ2-3; 9 bases are shared with TRBD1. This CDR3 has 15 amino acids. V was clipped by 5 bases and J by 3 bases; unmatched bases: 6. Germline CDR1 and CDR2: MDHEN and SYDVKM. The CDR3 DNA reads TGTGCCAGCAGTGCCCCGGGACAGGGAACAGATACGCAGTATTTT. As protein: CASSAPGQGTDTQYF.

This sequence joins TRBV23-1 and TRBJ1-1, with a weak D call TRBD1 (6 bases). TRBV23-1 is placed among ORFs of uncertain function. The germline V and J ends were trimmed by 2 bases and 0 bases, with 13 bases remaining between them. The CDR3 sequence is 16 residues long. The CDR3 DNA is TGCGCCAGCAGTCAAGGACGGGGGGCCTTGAACACTGAAGCTTTCTTT. Protein: CASSQGRGALNTEAFF.

J is TRBJ2-5 and V is TRBV11-3; D gene uncertain. Between the trimmed V and J ends, which lost 1 base and 5 bases, there was a span of 14 bases. This CDR3 has 15 residues. Germline CDR1 SGHNT, CDR2 YENEEA. The CDR3, as DNA: TGTGCCAGCAGCTTAGGACCCACTGGATGGGAGACCCAGTACTTC. Translation: CASSLGPTGWETQYF. Combining the CDR3 with reference TRBV11-3 and TRBJ2-5 gives the whole variable domain EAGVVQSPRYKIIEKKQPVAFWCNPISGHNTLYWYLQNLGQGPELLIRYENEEAVDDSQLPKDRFSAERLKGVDSTLKIQPAELGDSAVYLCASSLGPTGWETQYFGPGTRLLVL.

V gene TRBV5-6 combines with J gene TRBJ1-4, with D unclear. Trimming cost V 3 bases and J 7 bases, with 13 bases left between them. This CDR3 comprises 14 residues. CDR1 SGHDT and CDR2 YYEEEE come from the germline V gene. This CDR3 reads CASSYFTDVEKLFF. The CDR3, as DNA: TGTGCCAGCAGCTATTTCACCGATGTTGAAAAACTGTTTTTT.

This clone was picked up one time. J is TRBJ2-3 and V is TRBV11-1, with 9 nucleotides matching TRBD1. Trimming cost V 7 bases and J 4 bases; bases outside gene matches: 9. CDR1 is SGHAT and CDR2 is FQDESV in the germline V gene (reference sequence). CDR3 length equals 15 residues. For the CDR3, the DNA is TGTGCCAGCACCAGTGACAGGGGGAGCTCAGATACGCAGTATTTT. This translates into CASTSDRGSSDTQYF.